This T cell receptor (beta chain) was captured by sequencing in a study of naive and memory T cell subsets. An equimolar mix of two oligonucleotides served as the beta constant-region primer for TRBC1 and TRBC2. The ligated cDNA underwent four PCR rounds using SP2 and nested alpha and beta constant-region primers. An oligonucleotide with the SP2 primer and a 12-nucleotide UMI was ligated to the cDNA 3' end. TCRdb re-derived calls from the UMI-ligation and nested PCR reads in MiXCR, one entry per CDR3 protein. Of 3,500 to 5,500 distinct CDR3 sequences listed, less than 5.5% were seen once; the top ten hold roughly 24%. Details on this clonotype: Its specificity is not known.

Alpha and beta libraries were amplified separately from the second PCR onward. Study results and caveats: Expression changes during T cell differentiation may affect RNA-based TCR counts.

Per germline, CDR1 MNHEY and CDR2 SVGEGT. This CDR3 has 15 residues. The J segment lost 0 bases and the V segment lost 7 bases, leaving 7 bases of the junction unmatched. The sequence came from a human donor in good health. The gene calls are TRBV6-2 or TRBV6-3 and TRBJ2-5, with TRBD1 matching 8 bases. Source material: effector memory CD8+ T cells from blood. Subset of the sample: effector memory, CD45RA- CD27-. The DNA of the CDR3 is TGTGCCAGCACCTTCTTGACAGGGGACCAAGAGACCCAGTACTTC. Its protein product is CASTFLTGDQETQYF.